Detailed here is one T cell receptor beta chain. The antigen is not known. TCR beta libraries were prepared from cDNA with unique molecular identifiers. Using its own MiXCR run on the PCR reads, TCRdb lists one record per CDR3 protein. The sample has 350,000 to 450,000 distinct CDR3 sequences, 39% seen once. The data originate from a study of post-analysis software for immune sequencing data. Study-level points and caveats: Significantly decreased normalized Chao1 diversity was recorded for multiple sclerosis patients relative to controls.

This sequence originates from a girl aged 2 to 9 with multiple sclerosis. The sequenced material came from blood.

The CDR3 nucleotides are TGTGCCAGCACCATGGGGCCGAACGAAGCAGATACGCAGTATTTT. It specifies CASTMGPNEADTQYF. The V gene is TRBV28, the J gene TRBJ2-3; possibly TRBD1 for D (5 bases). The germline V and J ends were trimmed by 7 bases and 4 bases, with 18 bases remaining between them. Germline lookup yields CDR1 MDHEN and CDR2 SYDVKM. CDR3 size: 15 residues.